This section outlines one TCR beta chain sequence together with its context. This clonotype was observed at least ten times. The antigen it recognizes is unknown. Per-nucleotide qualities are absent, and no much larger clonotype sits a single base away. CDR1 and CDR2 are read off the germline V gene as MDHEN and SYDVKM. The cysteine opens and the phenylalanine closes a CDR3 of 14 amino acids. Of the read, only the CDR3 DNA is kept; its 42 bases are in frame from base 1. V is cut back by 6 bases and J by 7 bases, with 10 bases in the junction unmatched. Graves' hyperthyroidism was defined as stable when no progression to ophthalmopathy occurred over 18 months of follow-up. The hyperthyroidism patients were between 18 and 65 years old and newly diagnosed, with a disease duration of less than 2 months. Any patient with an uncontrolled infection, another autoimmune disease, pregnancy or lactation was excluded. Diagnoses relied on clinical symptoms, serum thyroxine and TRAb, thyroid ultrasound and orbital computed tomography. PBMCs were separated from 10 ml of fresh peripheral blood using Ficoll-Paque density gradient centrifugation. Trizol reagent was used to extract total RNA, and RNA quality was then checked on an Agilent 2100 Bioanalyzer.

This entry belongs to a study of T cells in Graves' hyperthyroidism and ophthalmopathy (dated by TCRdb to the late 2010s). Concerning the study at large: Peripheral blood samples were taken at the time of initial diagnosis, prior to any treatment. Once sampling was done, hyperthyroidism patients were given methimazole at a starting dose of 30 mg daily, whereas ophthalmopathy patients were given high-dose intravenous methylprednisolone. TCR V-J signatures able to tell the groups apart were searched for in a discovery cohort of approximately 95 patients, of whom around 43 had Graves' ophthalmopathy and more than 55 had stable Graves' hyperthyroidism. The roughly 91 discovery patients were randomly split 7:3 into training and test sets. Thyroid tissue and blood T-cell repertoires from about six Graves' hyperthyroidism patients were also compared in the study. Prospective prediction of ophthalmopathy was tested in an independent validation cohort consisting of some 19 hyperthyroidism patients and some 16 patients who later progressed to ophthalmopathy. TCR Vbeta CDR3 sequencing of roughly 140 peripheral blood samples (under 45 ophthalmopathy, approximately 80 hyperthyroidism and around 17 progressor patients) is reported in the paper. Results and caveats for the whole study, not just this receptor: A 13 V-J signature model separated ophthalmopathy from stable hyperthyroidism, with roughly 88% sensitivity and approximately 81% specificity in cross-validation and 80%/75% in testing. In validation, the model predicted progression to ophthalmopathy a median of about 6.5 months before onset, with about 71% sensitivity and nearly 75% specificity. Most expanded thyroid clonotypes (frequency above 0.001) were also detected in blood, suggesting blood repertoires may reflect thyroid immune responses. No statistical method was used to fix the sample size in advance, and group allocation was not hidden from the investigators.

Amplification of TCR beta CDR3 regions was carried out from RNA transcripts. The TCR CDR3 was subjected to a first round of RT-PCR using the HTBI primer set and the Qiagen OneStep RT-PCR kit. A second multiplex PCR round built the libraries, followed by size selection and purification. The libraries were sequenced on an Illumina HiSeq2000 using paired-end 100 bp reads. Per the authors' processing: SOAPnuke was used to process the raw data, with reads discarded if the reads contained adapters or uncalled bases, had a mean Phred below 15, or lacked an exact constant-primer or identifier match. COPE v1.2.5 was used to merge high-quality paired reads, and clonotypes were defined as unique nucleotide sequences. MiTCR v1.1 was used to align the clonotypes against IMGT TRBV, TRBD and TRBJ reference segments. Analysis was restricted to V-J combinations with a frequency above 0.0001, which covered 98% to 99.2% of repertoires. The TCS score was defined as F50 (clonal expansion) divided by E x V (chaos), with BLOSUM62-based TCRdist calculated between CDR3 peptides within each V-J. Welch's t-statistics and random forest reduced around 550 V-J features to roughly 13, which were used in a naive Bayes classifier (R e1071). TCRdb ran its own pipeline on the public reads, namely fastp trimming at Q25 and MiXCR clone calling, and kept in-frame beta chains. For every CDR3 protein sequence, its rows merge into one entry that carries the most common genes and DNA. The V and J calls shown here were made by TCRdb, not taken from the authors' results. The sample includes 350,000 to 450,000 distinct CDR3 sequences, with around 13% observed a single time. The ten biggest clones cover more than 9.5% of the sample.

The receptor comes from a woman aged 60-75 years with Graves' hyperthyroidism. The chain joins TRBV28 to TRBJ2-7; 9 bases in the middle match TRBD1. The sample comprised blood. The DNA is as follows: TGTGCCAGCAGAACTGGACAGGGGACGGGGGAGCAGTACTTC. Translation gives CASRTGQGTGEQYF.